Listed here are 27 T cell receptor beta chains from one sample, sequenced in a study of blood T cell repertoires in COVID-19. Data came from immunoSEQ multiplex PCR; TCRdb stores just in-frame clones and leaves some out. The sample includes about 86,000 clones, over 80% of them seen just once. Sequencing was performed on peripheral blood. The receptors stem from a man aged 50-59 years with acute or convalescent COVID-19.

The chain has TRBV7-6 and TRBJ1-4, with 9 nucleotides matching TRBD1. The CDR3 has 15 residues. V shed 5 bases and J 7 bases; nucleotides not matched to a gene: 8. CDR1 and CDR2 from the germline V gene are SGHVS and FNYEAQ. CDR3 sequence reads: CASSTHRGLSEKLFF. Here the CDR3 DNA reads TGTGCCAGCAGCACCCACAGGGGGCTTAGTGAAAAACTGTTTTTT.

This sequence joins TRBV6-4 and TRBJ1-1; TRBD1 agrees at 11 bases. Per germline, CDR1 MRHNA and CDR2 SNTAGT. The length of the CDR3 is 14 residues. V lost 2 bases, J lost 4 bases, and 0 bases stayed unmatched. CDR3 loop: CASSDGTGGTEAFF. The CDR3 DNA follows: TGTGCCAGCAGTGACGGGACAGGGGGCACTGAAGCTTTCTTT.

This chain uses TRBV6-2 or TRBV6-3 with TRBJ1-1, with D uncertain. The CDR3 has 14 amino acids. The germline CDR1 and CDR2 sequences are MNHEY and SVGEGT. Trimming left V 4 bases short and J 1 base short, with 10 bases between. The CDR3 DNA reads TGTGCCAGCAGTTCCCGAACGGGGAACACTGAAGCTTTCTTT. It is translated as CASSSRTGNTEAFF.

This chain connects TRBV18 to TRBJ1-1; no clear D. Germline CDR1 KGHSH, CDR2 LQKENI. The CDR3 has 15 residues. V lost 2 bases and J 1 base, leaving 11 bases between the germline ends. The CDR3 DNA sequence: TGTGCCAGCTCACCAATCGCGACACCGAACACTGAAGCTTTCTTT. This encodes CASSPIATPNTEAFF.

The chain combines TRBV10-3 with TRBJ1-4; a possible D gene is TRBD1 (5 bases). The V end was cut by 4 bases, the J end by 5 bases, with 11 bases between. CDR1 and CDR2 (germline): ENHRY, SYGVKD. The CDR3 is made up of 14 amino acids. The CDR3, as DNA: TGTGCCATCAGTGGGGGCCTCGGCAATGAAAAACTGTTTTTT. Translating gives CAISGGLGNEKLFF.

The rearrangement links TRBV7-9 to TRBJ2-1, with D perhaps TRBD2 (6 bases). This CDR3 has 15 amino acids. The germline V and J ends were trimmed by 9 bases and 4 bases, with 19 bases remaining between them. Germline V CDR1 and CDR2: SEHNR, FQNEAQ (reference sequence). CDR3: CASSGGASFYNEQFF. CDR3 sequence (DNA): TGTGCCAGTTCCGGCGGGGCGTCCTTTTACAATGAGCAGTTCTTC.

The CDR3 sequence: CASSFGQGRISNQPQHF. The CDR3 DNA reads TGTGCCAGCAGCTTCGGACAGGGCCGAATTAGCAATCAGCCCCAGCATTTT. V usage is TRBV5-6 and J usage is TRBJ1-5; 8 bases fit TRBD1. The germline V gene has CDR1 SGHDT and CDR2 YYEEEE. V shed 2 bases and J 0 bases; nucleotides not matched to a gene: 7. The CDR3 length is 17 residues.

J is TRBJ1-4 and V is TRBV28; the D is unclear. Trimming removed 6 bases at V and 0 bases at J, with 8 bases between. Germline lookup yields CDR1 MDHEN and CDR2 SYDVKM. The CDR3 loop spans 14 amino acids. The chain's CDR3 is CASRTLATNEKLFF. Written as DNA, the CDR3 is TGTGCCAGCAGGACACTTGCAACTAATGAAAAACTGTTTTTT.

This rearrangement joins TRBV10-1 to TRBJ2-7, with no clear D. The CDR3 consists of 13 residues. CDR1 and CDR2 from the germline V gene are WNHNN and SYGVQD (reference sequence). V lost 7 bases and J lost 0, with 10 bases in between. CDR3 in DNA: TGCGCCAGCAATTCGAACAACTCCTACGAGCAGTACTTC. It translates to CASNSNNSYEQYF.

The CDR3 DNA follows: TGTGCCAGCTCATCCCCCGGACAGGGGAACACTGAAGCTTTCTTT. Amino acids: CASSSPGQGNTEAFF. The genes are TRBV18 and TRBJ1-1, with 8 bases that match TRBD1. Germline lookup yields CDR1 KGHSH and CDR2 LQKENI. The CDR3 sequence is 15 residues long. Germline trimming cut 5 bases from V and 1 base from J; bases unmatched to any gene: 6.

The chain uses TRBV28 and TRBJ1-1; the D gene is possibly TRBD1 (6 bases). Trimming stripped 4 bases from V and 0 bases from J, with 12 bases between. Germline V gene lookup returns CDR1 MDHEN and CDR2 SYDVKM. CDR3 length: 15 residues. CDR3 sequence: CASSSPGVVNTEAFF. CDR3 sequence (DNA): TGTGCCAGCAGTTCACCAGGGGTAGTGAACACTGAAGCTTTCTTT.

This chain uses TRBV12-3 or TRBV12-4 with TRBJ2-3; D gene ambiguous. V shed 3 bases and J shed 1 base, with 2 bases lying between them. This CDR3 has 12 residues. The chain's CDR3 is CASSFGTDTQYF. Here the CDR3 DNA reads TGTGCCAGCAGTTTCGGCACAGATACGCAGTATTTT.

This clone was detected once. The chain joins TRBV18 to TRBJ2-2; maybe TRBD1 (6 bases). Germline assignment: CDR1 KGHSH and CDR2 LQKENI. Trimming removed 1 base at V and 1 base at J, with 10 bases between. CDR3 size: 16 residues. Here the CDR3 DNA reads TGTGCCAGCTCACCACGAGGGACACAGAACACCGGGGAGCTGTTTTTT. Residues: CASSPRGTQNTGELFF.

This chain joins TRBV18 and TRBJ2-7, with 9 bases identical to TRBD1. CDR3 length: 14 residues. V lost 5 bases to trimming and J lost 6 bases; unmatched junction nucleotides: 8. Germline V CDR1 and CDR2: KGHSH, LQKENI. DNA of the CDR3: TGTGCCAGCTCATTCCGGGACAGGGACGGCGAGCAGTACTTC. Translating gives CASSFRDRDGEQYF.

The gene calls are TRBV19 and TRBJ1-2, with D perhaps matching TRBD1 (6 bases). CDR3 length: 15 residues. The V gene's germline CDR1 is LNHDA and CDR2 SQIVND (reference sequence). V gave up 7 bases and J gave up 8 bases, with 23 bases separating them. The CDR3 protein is CASTLGASPGVGYTF. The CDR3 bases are TGTGCCAGTACCCTGGGGGCGTCACCGGGCGTGGGCTACACCTTC.

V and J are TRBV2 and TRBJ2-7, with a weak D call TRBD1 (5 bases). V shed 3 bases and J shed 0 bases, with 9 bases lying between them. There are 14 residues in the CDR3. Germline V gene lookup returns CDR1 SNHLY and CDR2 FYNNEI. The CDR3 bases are TGTGCCAGCAGTGAGACAGCCATCTCCTACGAGCAGTACTTC. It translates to CASSETAISYEQYF.

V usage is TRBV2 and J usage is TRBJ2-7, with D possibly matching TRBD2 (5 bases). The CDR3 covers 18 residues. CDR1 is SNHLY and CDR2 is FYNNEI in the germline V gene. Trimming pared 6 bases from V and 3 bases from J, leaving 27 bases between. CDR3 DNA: TGTGCCAGCAGCCACACCCGGGAAGCTAGTGGTTCCTTCTACGAGCAGTACTTC. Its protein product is CASSHTREASGSFYEQYF.

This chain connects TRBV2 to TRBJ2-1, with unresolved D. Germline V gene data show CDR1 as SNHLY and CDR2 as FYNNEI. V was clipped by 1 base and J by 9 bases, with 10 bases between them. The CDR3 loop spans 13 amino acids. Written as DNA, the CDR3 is TGTGCCAGCAGTGAAGAGAAAACTGGTGAGCAGTTCTTC. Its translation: CASSEEKTGEQFF.

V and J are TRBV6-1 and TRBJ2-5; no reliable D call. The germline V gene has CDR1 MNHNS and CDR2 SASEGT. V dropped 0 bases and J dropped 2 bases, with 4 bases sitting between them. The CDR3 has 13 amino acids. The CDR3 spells CASSEAQQETQYF. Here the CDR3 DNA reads TGTGCCAGCAGTGAAGCGCAGCAAGAGACCCAGTACTTC.

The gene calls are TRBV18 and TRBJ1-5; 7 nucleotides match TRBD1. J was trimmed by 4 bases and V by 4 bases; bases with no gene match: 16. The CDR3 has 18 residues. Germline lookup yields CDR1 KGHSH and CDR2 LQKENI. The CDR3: CASSRERHAKGANQPQHF. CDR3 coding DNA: TGTGCCAGCTCACGCGAGAGGCACGCGAAGGGGGCAAATCAGCCCCAGCATTTT.

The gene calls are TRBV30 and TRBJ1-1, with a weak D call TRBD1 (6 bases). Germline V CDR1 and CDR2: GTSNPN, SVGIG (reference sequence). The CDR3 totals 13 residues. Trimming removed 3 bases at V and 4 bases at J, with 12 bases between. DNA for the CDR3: TGTGCCTGGAGCCAGCAGGGGCCCACTGAAGCTTTCTTT. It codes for CAWSQQGPTEAFF.

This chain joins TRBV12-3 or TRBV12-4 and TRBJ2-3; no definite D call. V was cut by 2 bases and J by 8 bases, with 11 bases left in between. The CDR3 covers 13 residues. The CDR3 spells CASSLSTSRTQYF. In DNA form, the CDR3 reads TGTGCCAGCAGTTTAAGTACCTCGCGTACGCAGTATTTT.

The CDR3 coding sequence is TGTGCCAGGGGACAGGGCTTGGACACTGAAGCTTTCTTT. Translation gives CARGQGLDTEAFF. The chain uses TRBV5-6 and TRBJ1-1; 9 bases line up with TRBD1. The V gene's germline CDR1 is SGHDT and CDR2 YYEEEE. The CDR3 is 13 amino acids. The junction had 5 bases not matched to a gene; V was cut back by 8 bases and J by 3 bases. The entire variable domain, with the rest obtained from reference TRBV5-6 and TRBJ1-1, is as follows: DAGVTQSPTHLIKTRGQQVTLRCSPKSGHDTVSWYQQALGQGPQFIFQYYEEEERQRGNFPDRFSGHQFPNYSSELNVNALLLGDSALYLCARGQGLDTEAFFGQGTRLTVV.

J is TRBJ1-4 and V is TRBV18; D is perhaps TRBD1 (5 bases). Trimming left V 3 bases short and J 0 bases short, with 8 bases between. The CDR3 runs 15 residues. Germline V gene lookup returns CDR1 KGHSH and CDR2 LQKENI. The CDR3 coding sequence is TGTGCCAGCTCACCCGGGGGAGCAACTAATGAAAAACTGTTTTTT. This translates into CASSPGGATNEKLFF.

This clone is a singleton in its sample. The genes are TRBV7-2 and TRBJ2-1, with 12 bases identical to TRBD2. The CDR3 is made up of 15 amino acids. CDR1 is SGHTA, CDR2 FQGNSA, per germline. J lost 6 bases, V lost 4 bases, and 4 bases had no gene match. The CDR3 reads CASSSRLAGVNEQFF. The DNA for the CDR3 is TGTGCCAGCAGCTCGAGACTAGCGGGAGTCAATGAGCAGTTCTTC.

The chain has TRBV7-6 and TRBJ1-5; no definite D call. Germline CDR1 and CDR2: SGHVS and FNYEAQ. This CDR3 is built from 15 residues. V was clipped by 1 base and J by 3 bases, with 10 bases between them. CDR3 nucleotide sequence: TGTGCCAGCAGCTTAGAGGAGGGCCACAATCAGCCCCAGCATTTT. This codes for CASSLEEGHNQPQHF.

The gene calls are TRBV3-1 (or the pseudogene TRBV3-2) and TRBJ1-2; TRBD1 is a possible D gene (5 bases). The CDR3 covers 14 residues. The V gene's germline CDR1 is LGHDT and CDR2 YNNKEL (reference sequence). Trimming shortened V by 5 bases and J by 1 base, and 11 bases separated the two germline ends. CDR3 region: CASSKGQLNYGYTF. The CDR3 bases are TGTGCCAGCAGCAAGGGGCAGCTTAACTATGGCTACACCTTC.